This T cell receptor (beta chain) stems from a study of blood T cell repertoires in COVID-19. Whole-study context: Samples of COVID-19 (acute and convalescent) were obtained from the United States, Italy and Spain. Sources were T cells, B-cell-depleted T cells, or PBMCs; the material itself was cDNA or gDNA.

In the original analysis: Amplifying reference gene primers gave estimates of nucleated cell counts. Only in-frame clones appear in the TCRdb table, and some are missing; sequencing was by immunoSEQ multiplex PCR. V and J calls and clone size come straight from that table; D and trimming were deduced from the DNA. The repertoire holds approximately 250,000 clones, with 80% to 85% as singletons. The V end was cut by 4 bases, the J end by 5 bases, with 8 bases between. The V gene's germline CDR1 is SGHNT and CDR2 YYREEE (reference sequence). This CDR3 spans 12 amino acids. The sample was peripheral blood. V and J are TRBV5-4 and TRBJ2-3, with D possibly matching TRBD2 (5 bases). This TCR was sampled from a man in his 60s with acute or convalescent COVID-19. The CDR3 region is CASSPRGDTQYF. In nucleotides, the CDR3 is TGTGCCAGCAGCCCACGGGGAGATACGCAGTATTTT.